This T cell receptor (beta chain) was sequenced for a study of T cell responses to AZD1222 COVID-19 vaccine. V gave up 1 base and J gave up 4 bases, with 10 bases separating them. Looked up from germline, CDR1 is GTSNPN and CDR2 is SVGIG (reference sequence). The CDR3 is made up of 13 amino acids. The method was immunoSEQ multiplex PCR; TCRdb's version includes in-frame clones alone and lacks a portion of them. The sample lists about 100,000 clones, approximately 89% occurring once. The clonotype originates from an adult who received the AZD1222 COVID-19 vaccine. The material sequenced was peripheral blood, taken 28 days after the second AZD1222 dose. This chain joins TRBV30 and TRBJ1-2, with D unclear. This chain's CDR3 is CAWSDDNPYGYTF. CDR3 nucleotide sequence: TGTGCCTGGAGTGATGACAACCCCTATGGCTACACCTTC.